This T cell receptor (beta chain) is from a study of Ad26.COV2.S vaccination and SARS-CoV-2 variants. Study overall: Once, or twice with 56 days between doses, Ad26.COV2.S was given intramuscularly.

Whole-study results and caveats: Using TCR breadth and depth analyses may have led to underestimated total T cell responses. Substantial breadth was reportedly displayed by spike-specific CD8+ and CD4+ T cell responses after vaccination.

Per germline, CDR1 SGDLS and CDR2 YYNGEE. Trimming pared 4 bases from V and 5 bases from J, leaving 27 bases between. The CDR3 runs 18 residues. Only in-frame clones appear in the TCRdb table, and some are missing; sequencing was by immunoSEQ multiplex PCR. The sample includes a few hundred thousand clones, about four fifths of them seen just once. Treatment reported: around 19 received Ad26.COV2.S at low or high dose, single or two shots; 5 received placebo; per-sample allocation not given. It was on day 63 after the first vaccine or placebo injection that samples were taken. Points on this clone: The target antigen is unknown.

The source of this sequence is a person aged 18 to 65 who received the Ad26.COV2.S COVID-19 vaccine or a placebo. Sequencing used peripheral blood, obtained in a trial of Ad26.COV2.S vaccine versus placebo. This rearrangement joins TRBV9 to TRBJ1-1; TRBD1 might be the D (5 bases). CDR3 in amino acids: CASSTGLGSLGGGTEAFF. CDR3 bases: TGTGCCAGCAGCACTGGATTGGGGTCACTTGGGGGAGGGACTGAAGCTTTCTTT. The complete variable domain, with remaining parts taken from reference TRBV9 and TRBJ1-1, reads DSGVTQTPKHLITATGQRVTLRCSPRSGDLSVYWYQQSLDQGLQFLIQYYNGEERAKGNILERFSAQQFPDLHSELNLSSLELGDSALYFCASSTGLGSLGGGTEAFFGQGTRLTVV.